The 8 T cell receptor beta chains below come from one sample, sequenced in a study of blood T cells in healthy people across ages. A sample-barcoded 5' primer and a J-beta primer mix were used in a second PCR of roughly 7 to 12 cycles. Each CDR3 protein gets one entry after TCRdb re-called the 5' RACE reads with MiXCR. The sample lists about 1,400,000 distinct CDR3 sequences; approximately 59% were seen once. The specimen was blood. These TCRs come from a young man in good health.

This chain links TRBV3-1 with TRBJ2-5, with D tentatively TRBD1 (8 bases). Trimming removed 0 bases from V and 4 bases from J, with 12 bases in between. CDR1 and CDR2 from the germline V gene are LGHDT and YNNKEL (reference sequence). The CDR3 loop spans 15 amino acids. CDR3 sequence reads: CASSQDTGGGETQYF. DNA of the CDR3: TGTGCCAGCAGCCAAGATACAGGGGGGGGAGAGACCCAGTACTTC.

This clonotype was seen more than once but under ten times. The chain combines TRBV9 with TRBJ2-1; perhaps TRBD2 as D (6 bases). Trimming stripped 1 base from V and 15 bases from J, with 11 bases between. The CDR3 consists of 11 residues. Germline CDR1 reads SGDLS; CDR2 reads YYNGEE. CDR3 DNA sequence: TGTGCCAGCAGCGTATCGGGGGAGGCGTTCTTC. Its protein is CASSVSGEAFF.

This clonotype was recorded only once. The J gene is TRBJ1-2, the V gene TRBV21-1; TRBD1 was called by the table and not checked on the DNA. TRBV21-1 is an annotated pseudogene. The CDR3 extends over 16 amino acids. The CDR3, as DNA: TGTGCCGGCAGCAAAAGGGCAACAGGGGGCACCTATGGCTACACCTTC. Protein product: CAGSKRATGGTYGYTF.

The chain recombines TRBV20-1 with TRBJ1-1; a possible D gene is TRBD1 (6 bases). The ends were cut back, 8 bases at V and 2 bases at J, with 15 bases in the middle. The CDR3 loop spans 13 amino acids. Looked up from germline, CDR1 is DFQATT and CDR2 is SNEGSKA (reference sequence). Here the CDR3 reads CSSMSGANTEAFF. The CDR3 DNA is TGCAGTTCTATGTCAGGGGCTAACACTGAAGCTTTCTTT.

The V call is TRBV25-1, the J call TRBJ1-2, with TRBD1 matching over 8 bases. Unmatched junction bases numbered 6, after V lost 4 bases and J lost 5 bases. The CDR3 has 14 amino acids. Germline V CDR1 and CDR2: MGHDK, SYGVNS. The CDR3 here is CASSGTGQGYGYTF. As DNA, the CDR3 is TGTGCCAGCAGTGGGACCGGACAGGGTTATGGCTACACCTTC.

The genes are TRBV4-1 and TRBJ2-5; 8 positions agree with TRBD2. CDR1 and CDR2 (germline): MGHRA, YSYEKL. J was trimmed by 11 bases and V by 1 base; bases with no gene match: 9. This CDR3 is 14 amino acids long. CDR3 nucleotides: TGCGCCAGCAGCCAAGCCGAGCGGGAGAATGAGCAGTACTTC. It translates to CASSQAERENEQYF.

This clonotype was observed once. This chain joins TRBV12-3 or TRBV12-4 and TRBJ1-2; perhaps TRBD1 as D (5 bases). This CDR3 spans 14 amino acids. The ends were cut back, 1 base at V and 8 bases at J, with 14 bases in the middle. The CDR3 coding sequence is TGTGCCAGCAGTTTAGTTAGGACACCTAGCGGCTACACCTTC. Translated: CASSLVRTPSGYTF.

This clonotype was recorded a few times. The CDR3 is CASSQDRGGWQPQHF. CDR3 DNA sequence: TGCGCCAGCAGCCAAGATAGAGGGGGATGGCAGCCCCAGCATTTT. The chain links TRBV4-1 to TRBJ1-5, with D tentatively TRBD1 (6 bases). V lost 0 bases, J lost 7 bases, and 13 bases lay in between. The CDR3 consists of 15 residues. Germline V gives CDR1 MGHRA, CDR2 YSYEKL.